This T cell receptor beta chain came from a study of blood T cell repertoires in COVID-19. Study background: The cDNA or gDNA used as material had been derived from T cells, B-cell-depleted T cells, or PBMCs.

CDR3 length equals 15 residues. The germline gives CDR1 LGHDT, CDR2 YNNKEL (reference sequence). The V gene end was trimmed by 4 bases and the J gene end by 6 bases; junction bases not matched to a gene: 12. Generated by immunoSEQ multiplex PCR, the TCRdb table keeps only in-frame clones and is missing some. This table holds 150,000 to 200,000 clones, about four fifths found once. The rearrangement links TRBV3-1 (or the pseudogene TRBV3-2) to TRBJ2-7, with 7 bases identical to TRBD1. Material: peripheral blood. The receptor was derived from a woman between 70 and 85 years old with COVID-19, enrolled during active disease. CDR3 sequence: CASSPRQGLASEQYF. The CDR3 coding sequence is TGTGCCAGCAGCCCTAGACAGGGTCTCGCTTCCGAGCAGTACTTC.